The 15 T cell receptor beta chains reported below all come from one sample, sequenced in a study of T-cell reconstitution after alpha-beta-depleted transplantation in children. During its preparation, the TCRbeta library received unique molecular identifiers. TCRdb re-derived calls from the PCR reads in MiXCR, one entry per CDR3 protein. There are about 400,000 distinct CDR3 sequences in the sample; under 20% occur only once, and around 28% lies in the top ten. The material sequenced was PBMCs, mostly from graft donor cells, taken 360 days after TCRalphabeta/CD19-depleted stem cell transplant. The origin of the receptors is a boy under three years old who had a stem cell transplant for Wiskott-Aldrich syndrome, so the T cells may come from the graft donor.

This chain joins TRBV5-1 and TRBJ2-3; tentatively, D is TRBD2 (6 bases). This CDR3 is built from 14 residues. Germline V gives CDR1 SGHRS, CDR2 YFSETQ. The ends were cut back, 1 base at V and 4 bases at J, with 10 bases in the middle. The CDR3 DNA reads as TGCGCCAGCAGCTTGACAACGGGGGCAGATACGCAGTATTTT. This codes for CASSLTTGADTQYF.

The gene calls are TRBV5-1 and TRBJ2-2; the D gene is possibly TRBD2 (6 bases). CDR1 and CDR2 from the germline V gene are SGHRS and YFSETQ. The CDR3 has 13 residues. The V and J ends lost 5 bases and 5 bases respectively, with 10 bases between them. Written as DNA, the CDR3 is TGCGCCAGCAGGTTCCTAGCGACCGGGGAGCTGTTTTTT. Translating gives CASRFLATGELFF.

A few counts support this clonotype. V gene TRBV7-9 combines with J gene TRBJ2-3, with a possible D match to TRBD1 (6 bases). With 5 bases removed from V and 6 bases from J, the gap between germline ends came to 21 bases. There are 16 residues in the CDR3. From germline, CDR1 is SEHNR and CDR2 FQNEAQ (reference sequence). CDR3 amino acids: CASSPNTPIRGDTQYF. CDR3 nucleotides: TGTGCCAGCAGCCCAAATACCCCCATCAGGGGTGATACGCAGTATTTT.

This clonotype was seen at least ten times. This chain connects TRBV27 to TRBJ1-1; D call uncertain. This CDR3 is 13 amino acids long. Germline values: CDR1 MNHEY, CDR2 SMNVEV (reference sequence). Trimming removed 5 bases at V and 0 bases at J, with 7 bases between. The CDR3 loop is CASSPRLNTEAFF. The CDR3 DNA reads as TGTGCCAGCAGTCCCCGACTGAACACTGAAGCTTTCTTT.

The chain recombines TRBV5-1 with TRBJ2-6; tentative D call: TRBD2 (6 bases). Germline CDR1 reads SGHRS; CDR2 reads YFSETQ. This CDR3 contains 17 residues. Trimming removed 4 bases at V and 0 bases at J, with 14 bases between. The CDR3 reads CASSPGTPDSGANVLTF. Here the CDR3 DNA reads TGCGCCAGCAGCCCGGGGACTCCTGACTCTGGGGCCAACGTCCTGACTTTC.

The CDR3 spells CATSGSGRGGNEQFF. CDR3 coding DNA: TGTGCCACCAGTGGAAGCGGGAGAGGTGGGAATGAGCAGTTCTTC. The chain joins TRBV24-1 to TRBJ2-1, with 8 bases that match TRBD2. V lost 5 bases, J lost 7 bases, and 9 bases stayed unmatched. The germline V gene has CDR1 KGHDR and CDR2 SFDVKD. There are 15 residues in the CDR3.

The J gene is TRBJ2-7, the V gene TRBV20-1, with 9 bases matching TRBD1. V was clipped by 5 bases and J by 0 bases; unmatched bases: 2. This CDR3 contains 13 residues. The germline V gene encodes CDR1 DFQATT and CDR2 SNEGSKA (reference sequence). CDR3 DNA sequence: TGCAGTGCTGCACAGGGGGCCTCCTACGAGCAGTACTTC. Translated: CSAAQGASYEQYF.

The gene calls are TRBV6-2 or TRBV6-3 and TRBJ2-4; 8 nucleotides align to TRBD2. Losses at the gene ends were 5 bases for V and 1 base for J; bases not matched to a gene: 16. Germline V gene lookup returns CDR1 MNHEY and CDR2 SVGEGT. The CDR3 has 19 amino acids. CDR3 sequence (DNA): TGTGCCAGCAGTCAACGAGGGCCTAGCGGGTATCTCGCCAAAAACATTCAGTACTTC. It encodes CASSQRGPSGYLAKNIQYF.

This clonotype showed up just a few times. V is TRBV19 and J is TRBJ2-4, with D unclear. Germline V gives CDR1 LNHDA, CDR2 SQIVND (reference sequence). Trimming pared 3 bases from V and 7 bases from J, leaving 25 bases between. This CDR3 contains 18 residues. The CDR3 region has the DNA TGTGCCAGTAGTATGTCCCCCCTCACCTTCGAGACACACAACATTCAGTACTTC. It encodes CASSMSPLTFETHNIQYF.

This clonotype has just a few counts. The CDR3 protein is CASSLVRDIYTDTQYF. The DNA of the CDR3 is TGTGCCAGCAGCTTAGTCCGGGACATCTACACAGATACGCAGTATTTT. This chain uses TRBV7-9 with TRBJ2-3, with TRBD1 as a possible D gene (6 bases). Trimming cost V 1 base and J 2 bases, with 13 bases left between them. Germline loops: CDR1 SEHNR, CDR2 FQNEAQ (reference sequence). The CDR3 runs 16 residues.

The rearrangement uses TRBV20-1 and TRBJ2-7, with TRBD2 identical over 13 bases. CDR3 length: 16 amino acids. Germline assignment: CDR1 DFQATT and CDR2 SNEGSKA (reference sequence). Trimming took 3 bases from V and 7 from J; bases not matched to a gene: 12. In nucleotides, the CDR3 is TGCAGTGCTAGGCCCCCTCGGACTAGCGGGAGTTTTGAGCAGTACTTC. It is translated as CSARPPRTSGSFEQYF.

The chain couples TRBV27 to TRBJ2-5; D is uncertain. Germline values: CDR1 MNHEY, CDR2 SMNVEV (reference sequence). Trimming took 3 bases from V and 5 from J, leaving 19 bases between them. This CDR3 is built from 16 residues. The CDR3 sequence is CASSLTSGPPSETQYF. The CDR3 nucleotides are TGTGCCAGCAGTTTGACCTCCGGGCCCCCAAGTGAGACCCAGTACTTC.

This clonotype was counted only a few times. The chain couples TRBV24-1 to TRBJ2-3; D might be TRBD2 (5 bases). The CDR3 consists of 16 residues. Germline V CDR1 and CDR2: KGHDR, SFDVKD. With 1 base removed from V and 0 bases from J, the gap between germline ends came to 10 bases. The CDR3 DNA sequence: TGTGCCACCAGTGATTTCTCCGGCGGGAGCACAGATACGCAGTATTTT. This sequence encodes CATSDFSGGSTDTQYF.

The chain is built from TRBV6-5 and TRBJ2-7, with 7 bases identical to TRBD1. Germline CDR1 is MNHEY and CDR2 is SVGAGI. This CDR3 has 14 residues. V lost 0 bases to trimming and J lost 8 bases; unmatched junction nucleotides: 7. The CDR3 sequence: CASSYSIQQGKQYF. In DNA form, the CDR3 reads TGTGCCAGCAGTTACTCGATCCAACAGGGGAAGCAGTACTTC.

This clonotype was seen a handful of times. The chain uses TRBV7-9 and TRBJ1-4, with a weak D call TRBD1 (5 bases). V was trimmed by 1 base and J by 5 bases, leaving 8 bases between them. The CDR3 length is 14 residues. CDR1 is SEHNR, CDR2 FQNEAQ, per germline (reference sequence). In DNA form, the CDR3 reads TGTGCCAGCAGCTTAGGGGGCTGGAATGAAAAACTGTTTTTT. The encoded protein is CASSLGGWNEKLFF.